This is a list of T cell receptor beta chains from one sample in a study of T cells in Graves' hyperthyroidism and ophthalmopathy. TCRdb independently ran MiXCR on the multiplex PCR reads; one entry per CDR3 protein. The sample lists about 480,000 distinct CDR3 sequences, 20% to 25% seen once, with around 54% in the top ten. Source material: blood. Source of these receptors: a woman in her 70s with Graves' ophthalmopathy. CDR3s include the opening cysteine and the closing phenylalanine or tryptophan. A D gene is named only where the DNA matches it firmly. Clone size, where shown, is once, few, many, or a class for clones that have expanded.

v_gene	j_gene	abundance	d_gene	len	CDR3aa	CDR3nt
TRBV10-1	TRBJ2-7	.	TRBD2	14	CASPYSGLVTEQYF	TGCGCCAGCCCTTATTCGGGACTAGTAACCGAGCAGTACTTC
TRBV7-2	TRBJ2-3	.	.	15	CASSLKIGPHDTQYF	TGTGCCAGCAGCTTAAAGATTGGCCCCCACGATACGCAGTATTTT
TRBV20-1	TRBJ2-7	few	TRBD2	17	CSAHPTSGRASSYEQYF	TGCAGTGCCCATCCGACTAGCGGGAGGGCCTCCTCCTACGAGCAGTACTTC
TRBV6-1	TRBJ2-1	.	.	13	CASRRKRGNEQFF	TGTGCCAGCAGGAGGAAGCGAGGGAATGAGCAGTTCTTC
TRBV20-1	TRBJ1-1	.	.	16	CSATKPLGAMNTEAFF	TGCAGTGCTACAAAGCCCCTAGGCGCGATGAACACTGAAGCTTTCTTT
TRBV6-4	TRBJ1-1	few	TRBD1	17	CASSDSTGTGLNTEAFF	TGTGCCAGCAGTGACTCAACCGGGACAGGTTTGAACACTGAAGCTTTCTTT
TRBV7-9	TRBJ2-5	.	.	14	CASSYGQGGETQYF	TGTGCCAGCAGCTATGGACAGGGAGGGGAGACCCAGTACTTC
TRBV2	TRBJ2-2	many	TRBD1	15	CASKRTGGSTGELFF	TGTGCCAGCAAAAGGACAGGGGGCAGTACCGGGGAGCTGTTTTTT
TRBV20-1	TRBJ2-3	once	.	17	CSARSGSGEGRTDTQYF	TGCAGTGCTAGAAGTGGTTCGGGCGAGGGCCGGACAGATACGCAGTATTTT
TRBV12-3/TRBV12-4	TRBJ2-3	many	TRBD2	16	CASRDPGLAITDTQYF	TGTGCCAGCAGGGACCCGGGACTAGCGATCACAGATACGCAGTATTTT
TRBV7-3	TRBJ1-3	.	.	14	CASSRTASGDTIYF	TGTGCCAGCAGCCGGACGGCTTCTGGAGACACCATATATTTT
TRBV3-1	TRBJ1-1	many	.	13	CASSPRQSVAAFF	TGTGCCAGCAGCCCAAGACAGTCGGTGGCTGCTTTCTTT
TRBV5-1	TRBJ1-6	few	TRBD1	14	CASSPDRGPSPLHF	TGCGCCAGCAGCCCGGACAGGGGGCCTTCACCCCTCCACTTT
TRBV15	TRBJ1-2	.	TRBD1	13	CATSRTGVGGYTF	TGTGCCACCAGCAGGACAGGGGTGGGTGGCTACACCTTC
TRBV28	TRBJ1-3	.	.	15	CASSFPGTSGNTIYF	TGTGCCAGCAGTTTTCCAGGAACCTCTGGAAACACCATATATTTT
TRBV6-2/TRBV6-3	TRBJ2-2	.	.	16	CASSGGLKAELGELFF	TGTGCCAGCAGTGGGGGGCTAAAAGCGGAACTCGGGGAGCTGTTTTTT
TRBV5-1	TRBJ1-1	.	TRBD1	15	CASSQPGQGVTEAFF	TGCGCCAGCAGCCAACCGGGACAGGGTGTCACTGAAGCTTTCTTT
TRBV3-1	TRBJ1-5	many	.	14	CASSSQWVDQPQHF	TGTGCCAGCAGCTCCCAATGGGTCGACCAGCCCCAGCATTTT
TRBV12-3/TRBV12-4	TRBJ1-1	few	TRBD1	13	CASSFSRTGDAFF	TGTGCCAGCAGTTTCTCCCGGACAGGGGATGCTTTCTTT
TRBV5-5	TRBJ1-2	few	TRBD1	13	CASNSGGIYGYTF	TGTGCCAGCAATTCAGGGGGCATCTATGGCTACACCTTC
TRBV12-3/TRBV12-4	TRBJ2-6	.	.	15	CASSLGATGANVLTF	TGTGCCAGCAGTTTAGGGGCCACTGGGGCCAACGTCCTGACTTTC
TRBV4-1	TRBJ1-4	many	.	15	CASSQVRQGGEKLFF	TGCGCCAGCAGCCAAGTTAGGCAGGGAGGAGAAAAACTGTTTTTT
TRBV10-2	TRBJ2-1	many	TRBD2	18	CASTNSRTSGTSYNEQFF	TGCGCCAGCACCAACAGTCGGACTAGCGGGACCTCCTACAATGAGCAGTTCTTC
TRBV7-8	TRBJ2-7	.	TRBD2	15	CASSRYSGSSNEQYF	TGTGCCAGCAGTCGGTACAGCGGGAGTTCTAACGAGCAGTACTTC
TRBV12-3/TRBV12-4	TRBJ2-5	.	.	12	CASSPGWGSPYF	TGTGCCAGCAGCCCCGGGTGGGGGTCCCCGTACTTC
TRBV5-5	TRBJ2-7	few	.	15	CASSLTGSRVDEQYF	TGTGCCAGCAGCTTGACAGGGTCAAGGGTCGACGAGCAGTACTTC
TRBV6-1	TRBJ2-7	many	TRBD1	18	CASSEGTFGTGGRYEQYF	TGTGCCAGCAGCGAAGGAACATTCGGGACAGGGGGCAGGTACGAGCAGTACTTC
TRBV30	TRBJ1-2	few	.	13	CAWRGTENYGYTF	TGTGCCTGGAGAGGGACCGAGAACTATGGCTACACCTTC
TRBV28	TRBJ2-7	many	.	13	CASNAGQSYEQYF	TGTGCCAGCAATGCGGGACAGTCCTACGAGCAGTACTTC
TRBV15	TRBJ2-2	few	.	13	CATSREQTGELFF	TGTGCCACCAGCAGAGAACAGACCGGGGAGCTGTTTTTT
TRBV7-3	TRBJ2-1	many	TRBD2	14	CASSLLGLAGEQFF	TGTGCCAGCAGCCTCCTAGGGTTAGCGGGGGAGCAGTTCTTC
TRBV6-2/TRBV6-3	TRBJ1-1	.	.	13	CASSYFSETEAFF	TGTGCCAGCAGTTACTTTTCGGAAACTGAAGCTTTCTTT
TRBV4-2	TRBJ2-7	few	.	15	CASSQDYQGGYEQYF	TGTGCCAGCAGCCAAGATTACCAGGGGGGCTACGAGCAGTACTTC
TRBV20-1	TRBJ1-2	once	.	15	CSGRVRGAPQYGYTF	TGCAGTGGTAGAGTGAGGGGGGCGCCTCAGTATGGCTACACCTTC
TRBV20-1	TRBJ2-5	few	.	12	CSASRALETQYF	TGCAGTGCTAGTAGGGCCCTAGAGACCCAGTACTTC
TRBV28	TRBJ2-3	many	.	13	CASSPAATDTQYF	TGTGCCAGCAGTCCGGCCGCCACAGATACGCAGTATTTT
TRBV19	TRBJ1-5	few	TRBD1	18	CASTGTELSYTSNQPQHF	TGTGCCAGTACCGGGACAGAATTGTCTTATACTAGCAATCAGCCCCAGCATTTT
TRBV20-1	TRBJ1-6	.	.	14	CSAVTGAGNSPLHF	TGCAGTGCTGTAACCGGGGCCGGGAATTCACCCCTCCACTTT
TRBV10-1	TRBJ2-7	few	.	13	CASAAGPNHEQYF	TGCGCCAGCGCGGCGGGACCTAACCACGAGCAGTACTTC
TRBV20-1	TRBJ2-1	.	TRBD1	14	CSALTGQGKNEQFF	TGCAGTGCTTTAACGGGACAGGGGAAAAATGAGCAGTTCTTC
TRBV28	TRBJ2-7	many	.	16	CASSPRGRKLKGEQYF	TGTGCCAGCAGTCCCCGCGGACGGAAGTTGAAGGGGGAGCAGTACTTC
TRBV12-3/TRBV12-4	TRBJ2-1	.	.	11	CASRLRLVEFF	TGTGCCAGCAGACTTAGACTAGTCGAGTTCTTC
TRBV4-1	TRBJ1-1	.	.	13	CASSQDLTGEAFF	TGCGCCAGCAGCCAAGATCTTACAGGAGAAGCTTTCTTT
TRBV7-9	TRBJ1-1	many	TRBD1	14	CASSFRTGEAEAFF	TGTGCCAGCAGCTTCCGGACAGGGGAGGCTGAAGCTTTCTTT
TRBV18	TRBJ2-1	many	.	16	CASSPLDSSSYNEQFF	TGTGCCAGCTCACCACTGGATTCTAGCAGCTACAATGAGCAGTTCTTC
TRBV7-8	TRBJ2-7	.	TRBD2	16	CASSLGGLAGKYEQYF	TGTGCCAGCAGCTTAGGGGGACTAGCGGGAAAATACGAGCAGTACTTC
TRBV6-2/TRBV6-3	TRBJ1-4	.	.	16	CASSPSRGATNEKLFF	TGTGCCAGCAGTCCCTCTCGGGGGGCAACTAATGAAAAACTGTTTTTT
TRBV10-2	TRBJ1-1	.	.	11	CASSQLGEAFF	TGCGCCAGCAGCCAATTAGGGGAAGCTTTCTTT
TRBV19	TRBJ2-2	few	TRBD2	18	CASSIDQREPRGTGELFF	TGTGCCAGTAGTATAGACCAGCGGGAGCCCCGGGGCACCGGGGAGCTGTTTTTT
TRBV28	TRBJ1-4	.	TRBD1	15	CASSAPRTGNEKLFF	TGTGCCAGCAGTGCCCCCCGGACAGGGAATGAAAAACTGTTTTTT
TRBV30	TRBJ1-2	.	.	14	CAWIPGRSSYGYTF	TGTGCCTGGATCCCGGGGAGATCCTCCTATGGCTACACCTTC
TRBV19	TRBJ1-2	.	.	15	CASSPSSGFHYGYTF	TGTGCCAGTAGTCCGTCCTCAGGGTTTCACTATGGCTACACCTTC
TRBV12-3/TRBV12-4	TRBJ2-5	.	TRBD1	14	CASSMTGGQETQYF	TGTGCCAGCAGTATGACAGGGGGCCAAGAGACCCAGTACTTC
TRBV5-4	TRBJ2-5	once	.	18	CASSFSPIRGEVRETQYF	TGTGCCAGCAGCTTTTCCCCAATAAGGGGGGAGGTTCGAGAGACCCAGTACTTC
TRBV7-2	TRBJ1-4	.	.	14	CASSRDWRVEKLFF	TGTGCCAGCAGCCGGGACTGGAGGGTTGAAAAACTGTTTTTT